The present T cell receptor beta chain was sequenced within a study of shared clonotypes between healthy human individuals. General study findings and limits: When compared with the clonotypes that were shared by all four sorted-subset donors, the non-shared clonotypes turned out to have lower generation probabilities.

V was shortened by 6 bases and J by 9 bases, with 9 bases between the two germline ends. Germline CDR1 is MNHEY and CDR2 is SVGAGI. This CDR3 has 11 residues. Using immunoSEQ multiplex PCR, the repertoire was profiled, and TCRdb retains in-frame clones only, with some absent. Of about 2 million clones in the sample, roughly 94% were seen once. Worth noting for this clone: Its antigen remains unknown.

The chain employs TRBV6-5 and TRBJ2-1; maybe TRBD2 (5 bases). The source is a man aged 18 to 29 in good health. Material: naive CD4+ T cells sorted from blood. As for subset: CD45RA+ positively selected. The CDR3 reads CASRGVGEQFF. For the CDR3, the DNA is TGTGCCAGCAGGGGAGTCGGTGAGCAGTTCTTC.